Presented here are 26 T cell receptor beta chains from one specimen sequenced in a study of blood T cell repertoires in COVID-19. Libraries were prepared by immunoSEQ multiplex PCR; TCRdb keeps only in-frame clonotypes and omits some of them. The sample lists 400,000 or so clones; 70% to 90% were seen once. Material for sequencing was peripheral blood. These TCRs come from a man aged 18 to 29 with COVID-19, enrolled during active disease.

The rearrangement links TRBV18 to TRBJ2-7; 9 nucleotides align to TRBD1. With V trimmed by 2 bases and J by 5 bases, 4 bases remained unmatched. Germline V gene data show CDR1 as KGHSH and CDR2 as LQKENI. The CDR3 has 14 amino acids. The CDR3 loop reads CASSPFGTGNEQYF. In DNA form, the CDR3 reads TGTGCCAGCTCACCATTCGGGACAGGGAACGAGCAGTACTTC.

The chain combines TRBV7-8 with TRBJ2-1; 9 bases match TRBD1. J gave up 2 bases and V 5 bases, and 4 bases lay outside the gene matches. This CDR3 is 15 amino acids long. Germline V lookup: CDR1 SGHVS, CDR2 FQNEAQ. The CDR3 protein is CASSLTGGTYNEQFF. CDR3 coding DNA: TGTGCCAGCAGCCTGACAGGGGGAACCTACAATGAGCAGTTCTTC. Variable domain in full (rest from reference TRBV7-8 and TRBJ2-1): GAGVSQSPRYKVAKRGQDVALRCDPISGHVSLFWYQQALGQGPEFLTYFQNEAQLDKSGLPSDRFFAERPEGSVSTLKIQRTQQEDSAVYLCASSLTGGTYNEQFFGPGTRLTVL.

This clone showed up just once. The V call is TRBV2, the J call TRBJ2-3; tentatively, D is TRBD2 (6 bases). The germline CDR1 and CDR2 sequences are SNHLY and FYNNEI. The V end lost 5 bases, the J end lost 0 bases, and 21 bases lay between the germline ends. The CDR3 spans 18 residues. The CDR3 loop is CASSRTSTRDLSTDTQYF. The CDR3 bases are TGTGCCAGCAGTCGAACTTCTACCCGGGACTTGAGCACAGATACGCAGTATTTT.

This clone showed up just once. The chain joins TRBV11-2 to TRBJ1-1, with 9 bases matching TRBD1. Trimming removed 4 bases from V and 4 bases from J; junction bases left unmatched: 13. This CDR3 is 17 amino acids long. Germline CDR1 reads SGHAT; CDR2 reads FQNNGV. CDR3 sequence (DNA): TGTGCCAGCAGCTCACAACCGGGACAGGGAATTGGCACTGAAGCTTTCTTT. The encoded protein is CASSSQPGQGIGTEAFF.

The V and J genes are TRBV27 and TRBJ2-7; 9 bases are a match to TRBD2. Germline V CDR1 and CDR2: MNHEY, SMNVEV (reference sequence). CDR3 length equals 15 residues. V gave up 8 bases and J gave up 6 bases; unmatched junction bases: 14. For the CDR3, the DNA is TGTGCCAGCGGATCCCCCCGCGGGGGGGCCCGCGAGCAGTACTTC. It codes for CASGSPRGGAREQYF.

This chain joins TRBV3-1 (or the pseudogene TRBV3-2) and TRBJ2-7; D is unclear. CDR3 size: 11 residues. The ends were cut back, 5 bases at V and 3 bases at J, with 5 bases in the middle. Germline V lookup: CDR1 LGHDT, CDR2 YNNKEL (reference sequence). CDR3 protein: CASSSYYEQYF. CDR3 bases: TGTGCCAGCAGCTCGTACTACGAGCAGTACTTC.

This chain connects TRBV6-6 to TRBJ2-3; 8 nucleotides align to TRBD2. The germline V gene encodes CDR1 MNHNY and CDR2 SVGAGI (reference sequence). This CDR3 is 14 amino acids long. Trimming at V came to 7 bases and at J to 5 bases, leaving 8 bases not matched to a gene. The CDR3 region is CASTAGGEKDTQYF. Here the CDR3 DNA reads TGTGCCAGCACTGCGGGGGGTGAGAAAGATACGCAGTATTTT.

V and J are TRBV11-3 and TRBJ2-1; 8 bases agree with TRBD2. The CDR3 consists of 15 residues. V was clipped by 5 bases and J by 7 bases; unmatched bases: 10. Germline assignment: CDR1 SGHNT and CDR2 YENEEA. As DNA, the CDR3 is TGTGCCAGCAGCGTAGCAGCGGGAGTGAGGAATGAGCAGTTCTTC. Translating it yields CASSVAAGVRNEQFF. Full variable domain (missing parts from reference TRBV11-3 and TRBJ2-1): EAGVVQSPRYKIIEKKQPVAFWCNPISGHNTLYWYLQNLGQGPELLIRYENEEAVDDSQLPKDRFSAERLKGVDSTLKIQPAELGDSAVYLCASSVAAGVRNEQFFGPGTRLTVL.

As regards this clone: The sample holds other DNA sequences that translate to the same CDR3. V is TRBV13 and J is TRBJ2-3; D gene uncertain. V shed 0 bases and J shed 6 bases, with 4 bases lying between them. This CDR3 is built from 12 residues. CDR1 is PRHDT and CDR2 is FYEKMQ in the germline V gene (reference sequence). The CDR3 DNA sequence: TGTGCCAGCAGCTTAGGGAGGGATACGCAGTATTTT. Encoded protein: CASSLGRDTQYF.

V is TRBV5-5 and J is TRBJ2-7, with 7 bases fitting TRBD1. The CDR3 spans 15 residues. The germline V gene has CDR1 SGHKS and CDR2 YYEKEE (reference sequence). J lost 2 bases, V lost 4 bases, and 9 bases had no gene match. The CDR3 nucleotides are TGTGCCAGCAGCAAGGACAGGACGCTCCCCTACGAGCAGTACTTC. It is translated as CASSKDRTLPYEQYF.

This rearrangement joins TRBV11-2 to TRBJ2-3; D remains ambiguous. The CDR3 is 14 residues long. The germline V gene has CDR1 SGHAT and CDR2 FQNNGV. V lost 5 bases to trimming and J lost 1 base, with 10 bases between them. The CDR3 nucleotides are TGTGCCAGCAGCGATCGACTTCGCACAGATACGCAGTATTTT. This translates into CASSDRLRTDTQYF.

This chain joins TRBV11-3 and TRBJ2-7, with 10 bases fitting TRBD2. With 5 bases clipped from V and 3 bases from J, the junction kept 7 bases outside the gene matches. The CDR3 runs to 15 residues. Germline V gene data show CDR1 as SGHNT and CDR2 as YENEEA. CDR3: CASSLSSGGHYEQYF. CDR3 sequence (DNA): TGTGCCAGCAGCCTTTCTAGCGGGGGACACTACGAGCAGTACTTC.

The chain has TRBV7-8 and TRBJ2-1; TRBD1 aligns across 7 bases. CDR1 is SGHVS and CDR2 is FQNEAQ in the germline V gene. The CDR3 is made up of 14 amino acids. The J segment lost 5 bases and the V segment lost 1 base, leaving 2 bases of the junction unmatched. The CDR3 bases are TGTGCCAGCAGCTTAGGGACAGGAGACAATGAGCAGTTCTTC. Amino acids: CASSLGTGDNEQFF.

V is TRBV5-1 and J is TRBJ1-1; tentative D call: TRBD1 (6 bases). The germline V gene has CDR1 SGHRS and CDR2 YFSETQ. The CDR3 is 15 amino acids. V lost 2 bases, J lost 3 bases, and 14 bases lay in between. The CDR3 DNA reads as TGCGCCAGCAGCTTAGGACAGAGTCTTTACACTGAAGCTTTCTTT. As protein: CASSLGQSLYTEAFF.

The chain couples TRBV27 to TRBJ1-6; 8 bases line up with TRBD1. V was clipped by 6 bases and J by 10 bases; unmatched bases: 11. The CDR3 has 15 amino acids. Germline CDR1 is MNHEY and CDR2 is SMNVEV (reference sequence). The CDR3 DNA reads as TGTGCCAGCAGGGACAGGGACCTTCTAAGCTCACCCCTCCACTTT. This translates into CASRDRDLLSSPLHF.

This CDR3 is CASSPLGQHTEAFF. Here the CDR3 DNA reads TGTGCCAGCAGTCCGTTGGGACAGCACACTGAAGCTTTCTTT. This chain uses TRBV27 with TRBJ1-1; TRBD1 aligns across 7 bases. J lost 3 bases, V lost 5 bases, and 6 bases had no gene match. The CDR3 is made up of 14 amino acids. CDR1 and CDR2 (germline): MNHEY, SMNVEV (reference sequence).

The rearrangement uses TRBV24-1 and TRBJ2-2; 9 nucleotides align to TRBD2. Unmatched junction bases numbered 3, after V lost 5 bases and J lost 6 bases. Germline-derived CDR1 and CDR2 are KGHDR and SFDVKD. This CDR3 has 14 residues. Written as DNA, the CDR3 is TGTGCCACCAGTGGAGCGGGGGGTGCCGGGGAGCTGTTTTTT. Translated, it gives CATSGAGGAGELFF.

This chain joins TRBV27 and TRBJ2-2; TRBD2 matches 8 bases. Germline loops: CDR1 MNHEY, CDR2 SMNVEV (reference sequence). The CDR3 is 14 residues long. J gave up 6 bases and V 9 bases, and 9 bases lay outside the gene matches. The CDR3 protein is CASWGTRSSGELFF. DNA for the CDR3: TGTGCCAGTTGGGGGACTAGAAGTTCCGGGGAGCTGTTTTTT.

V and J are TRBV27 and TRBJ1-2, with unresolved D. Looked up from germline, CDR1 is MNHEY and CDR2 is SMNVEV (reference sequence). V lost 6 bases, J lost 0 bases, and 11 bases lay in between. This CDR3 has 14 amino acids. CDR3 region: CASRPQITNYGYTF. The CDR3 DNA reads TGTGCCAGCAGACCTCAGATAACTAACTATGGCTACACCTTC.

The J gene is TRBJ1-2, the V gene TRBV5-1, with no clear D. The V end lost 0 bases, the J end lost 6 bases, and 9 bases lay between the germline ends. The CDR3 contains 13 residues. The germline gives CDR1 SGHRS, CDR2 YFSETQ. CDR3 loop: CASSLEVLNGYTF. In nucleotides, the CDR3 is TGCGCCAGCAGCTTGGAAGTTCTAAATGGCTACACCTTC.

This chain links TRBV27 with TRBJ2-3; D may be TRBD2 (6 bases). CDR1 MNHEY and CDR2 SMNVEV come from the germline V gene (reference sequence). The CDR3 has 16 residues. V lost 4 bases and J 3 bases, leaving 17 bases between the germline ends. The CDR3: CASSSPGGAGTDTQYF. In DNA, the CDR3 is TGTGCCAGCAGTTCCCCAGGAGGGGCAGGTACAGATACGCAGTATTTT.

The CDR3 bases are TGTGCCAGCAGACTAGACAGGGGGCGAGTGCAGCCCCAGCATTTT. Its protein is CASRLDRGRVQPQHF. The chain carries TRBV6-6 and TRBJ1-5; TRBD1 agrees at 10 bases. V trimming: 6 bases; J trimming: 7 bases; junction bases outside the gene matches: 9. Germline CDR1 and CDR2: MNHNY and SVGAGI (reference sequence). This CDR3 has 15 residues.

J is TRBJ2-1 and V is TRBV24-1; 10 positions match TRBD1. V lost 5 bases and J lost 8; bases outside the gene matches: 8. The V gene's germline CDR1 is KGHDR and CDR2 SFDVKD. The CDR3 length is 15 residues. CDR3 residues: CATSAPTGGADEQFF. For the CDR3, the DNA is TGTGCCACCAGTGCCCCGACAGGGGGCGCCGATGAGCAGTTCTTC.

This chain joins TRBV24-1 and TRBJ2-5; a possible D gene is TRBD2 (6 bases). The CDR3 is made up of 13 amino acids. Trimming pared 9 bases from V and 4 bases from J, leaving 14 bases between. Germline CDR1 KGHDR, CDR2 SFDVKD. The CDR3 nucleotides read TGTGCCACCCCCTTTGCGGGGTCAGAGACCCAGTACTTC. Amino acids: CATPFAGSETQYF.

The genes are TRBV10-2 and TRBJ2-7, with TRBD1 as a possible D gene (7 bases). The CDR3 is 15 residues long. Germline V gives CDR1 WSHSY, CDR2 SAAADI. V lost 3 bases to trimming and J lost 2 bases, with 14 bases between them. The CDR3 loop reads CASSEGGGTTYEQYF. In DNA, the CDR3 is TGCGCCAGCAGTGAAGGAGGGGGCACAACCTACGAGCAGTACTTC.

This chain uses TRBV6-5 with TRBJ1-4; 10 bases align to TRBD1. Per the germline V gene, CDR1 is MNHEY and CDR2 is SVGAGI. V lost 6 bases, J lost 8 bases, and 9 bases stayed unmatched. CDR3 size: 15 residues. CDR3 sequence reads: CASSDRTGGNEKLFF. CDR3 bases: TGTGCCAGCAGCGATAGGACAGGGGGGAACGAAAAACTGTTTTTT.